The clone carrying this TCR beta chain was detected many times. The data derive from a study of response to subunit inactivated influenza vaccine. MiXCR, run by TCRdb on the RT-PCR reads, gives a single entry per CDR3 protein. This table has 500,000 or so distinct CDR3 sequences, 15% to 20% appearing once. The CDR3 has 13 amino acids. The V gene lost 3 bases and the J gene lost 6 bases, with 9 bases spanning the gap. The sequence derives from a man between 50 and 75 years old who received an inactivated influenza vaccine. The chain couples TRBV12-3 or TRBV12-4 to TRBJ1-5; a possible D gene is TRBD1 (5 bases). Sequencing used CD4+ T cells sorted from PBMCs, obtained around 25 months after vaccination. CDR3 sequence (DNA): TGTGCCAGCAGTTTGCGGGGGTTTCAGCCCCAGCATTTT. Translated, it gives CASSLRGFQPQHF.